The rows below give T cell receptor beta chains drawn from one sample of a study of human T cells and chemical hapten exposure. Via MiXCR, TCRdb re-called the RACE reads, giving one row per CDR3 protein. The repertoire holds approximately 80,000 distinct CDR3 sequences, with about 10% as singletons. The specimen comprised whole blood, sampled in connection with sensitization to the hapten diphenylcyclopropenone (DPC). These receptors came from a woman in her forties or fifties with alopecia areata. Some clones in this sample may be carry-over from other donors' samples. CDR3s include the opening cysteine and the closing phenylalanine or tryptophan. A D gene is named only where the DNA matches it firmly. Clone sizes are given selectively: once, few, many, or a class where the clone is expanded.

cdr3_nt: TGCGCCAGCAGCCAATATAATAGCGGGGTGGCCCAGTACTTC; cdr3_aa: CASSQYNSGVAQYF; cdr3_length: 14; d_call: TRBD2; j_call: TRBJ2-5; clone_size: many; v_call: TRBV4-1
cdr3_nt: TGTGCCAGCTCACCACTTGCGGCCGGTAGCTCTGGGGCCAACGTCCTGACTTTC; cdr3_aa: CASSPLAAGSSGANVLTF; cdr3_length: 18; d_call: -; j_call: TRBJ2-6; clone_size: few; v_call: TRBV18
cdr3_nt: TGTGCCAGCAGCACTCTAGCGGGGGGGTGGAACACCGGGGAGCTGTTTTTT; cdr3_aa: CASSTLAGGWNTGELFF; cdr3_length: 17; d_call: TRBD2; j_call: TRBJ2-2; clone_size: -; v_call: TRBV3-1
cdr3_nt: TGTGCCAGCTCTCCTACAGCCGCCTATGGCTACACCTTC; cdr3_aa: CASSPTAAYGYTF; cdr3_length: 13; d_call: -; j_call: TRBJ1-2; clone_size: -; v_call: TRBV7-9
cdr3_nt: TGTGCCAGCAGTGTGGTTCAAGAGACCCAGTACTTC; cdr3_aa: CASSVVQETQYF; cdr3_length: 12; d_call: -; j_call: TRBJ2-5; clone_size: few; v_call: TRBV2
cdr3_nt: TGTGCCAGCAGTTCGCCTATCGGGACTAGCGGGAGGGCCGGGGGTAACATTCAGTACTTC; cdr3_aa: CASSSPIGTSGRAGGNIQYF; cdr3_length: 20; d_call: TRBD2; j_call: TRBJ2-4; clone_size: many; v_call: TRBV27
cdr3_nt: TGTGCCAGCAGCTTAAGGCGGACAGGGCAAGAGACCCAGTACTTC; cdr3_aa: CASSLRRTGQETQYF; cdr3_length: 15; d_call: TRBD1; j_call: TRBJ2-5; clone_size: few; v_call: TRBV7-2
cdr3_nt: TGTGCCAGCAGTCCTAGGGTTTTTTCCTACGAGCAGTACTTC; cdr3_aa: CASSPRVFSYEQYF; cdr3_length: 14; d_call: -; j_call: TRBJ2-7; clone_size: -; v_call: TRBV28
cdr3_nt: TGCAGTGCTTCCCGTTGGGGGGCCGATTCGTGGAGGAACACTGAAGCTTTCTTT; cdr3_aa: CSASRWGADSWRNTEAFF; cdr3_length: 18; d_call: -; j_call: TRBJ1-1; clone_size: -; v_call: TRBV20-1
cdr3_nt: TGTGCCTGGAGGAAGACAGGGGGAAGCTACGAGCAGTACTTC; cdr3_aa: CAWRKTGGSYEQYF; cdr3_length: 14; d_call: TRBD1; j_call: TRBJ2-7; clone_size: many; v_call: TRBV30
cdr3_nt: TGTGCCAGCACCCTAACGACAGGTGACTATGGCTACACCTTC; cdr3_aa: CASTLTTGDYGYTF; cdr3_length: 14; d_call: -; j_call: TRBJ1-2; clone_size: -; v_call: TRBV7-9
cdr3_nt: TGCGCCAGCAGCCAAACACCGGGACTAGCGGGAGGCTATGAGCAGTTCTTC; cdr3_aa: CASSQTPGLAGGYEQFF; cdr3_length: 17; d_call: TRBD2; j_call: TRBJ2-1; clone_size: few; v_call: TRBV4-1
cdr3_nt: TGTGCCTGGAGCACAGGGAAACTAAATGAAAAACTGTTTTTT; cdr3_aa: CAWSTGKLNEKLFF; cdr3_length: 14; d_call: -; j_call: TRBJ1-4; clone_size: -; v_call: TRBV30
cdr3_nt: TGTGCCAGCACTTGGCTCCCGAGGGAAAAACTGTTTTTT; cdr3_aa: CASTWLPREKLFF; cdr3_length: 13; d_call: -; j_call: TRBJ1-4; clone_size: -; v_call: TRBV2
cdr3_nt: TGTGCCAGCAGCTTAGCGACGGGCCCCAATGAAAAACTGTTTTTT; cdr3_aa: CASSLATGPNEKLFF; cdr3_length: 15; d_call: -; j_call: TRBJ1-4; clone_size: many; v_call: TRBV7-9
cdr3_nt: TGCAGTGCTAGAGATCGTCGACAAGGAAACACCATATATTTT; cdr3_aa: CSARDRRQGNTIYF; cdr3_length: 14; d_call: -; j_call: TRBJ1-3; clone_size: many; v_call: TRBV20-1
cdr3_nt: TGTGCCAGCAGTTACCCCGTCCATGAGCAGTTCTTC; cdr3_aa: CASSYPVHEQFF; cdr3_length: 12; d_call: -; j_call: TRBJ2-1; clone_size: many; v_call: TRBV6-2/TRBV6-3
cdr3_nt: TGTGCCAGCAGCCGCGGACAGGGGTCATATGGCTACACCTTC; cdr3_aa: CASSRGQGSYGYTF; cdr3_length: 14; d_call: TRBD1; j_call: TRBJ1-2; clone_size: -; v_call: TRBV5-6
cdr3_nt: TGCGCCAGCAGCTTTACAGGATCAGGAAACACCATATGTTTT; cdr3_aa: CASSFTGSGNTICF; cdr3_length: 14; d_call: -; j_call: TRBJ1-3; clone_size: -; v_call: TRBV5-1
cdr3_nt: TGCGCCAGCAGCCAAGATAGCGGCCAACACAATGGCTACACCTTC; cdr3_aa: CASSQDSGQHNGYTF; cdr3_length: 15; d_call: -; j_call: TRBJ1-2; clone_size: few; v_call: TRBV4-1
cdr3_nt: TGCGCCAGCAGCTTTGCTAGCGGGATGATCTACAATGAGCAGTTCTTC; cdr3_aa: CASSFASGMIYNEQFF; cdr3_length: 16; d_call: TRBD2; j_call: TRBJ2-1; clone_size: many; v_call: TRBV5-1
cdr3_nt: TGTGCCAGCTCACTCCAAGGCCAGGGGCCAACCTACGAGCAGTACTTC; cdr3_aa: CASSLQGQGPTYEQYF; cdr3_length: 16; d_call: -; j_call: TRBJ2-7; clone_size: many; v_call: TRBV18
cdr3_nt: TGCGCCAGCAGCTTGGTGACCGGGACAGGGTTTTTTGAGCAGTTCTTC; cdr3_aa: CASSLVTGTGFFEQFF; cdr3_length: 16; d_call: TRBD1; j_call: TRBJ2-1; clone_size: -; v_call: TRBV5-1
cdr3_nt: TGTGCCAGCAGCTTAGCCCTAGATCCCGACTCCTTAGCGAGGTTGGCCACAGATACGCAGTATTTT; cdr3_aa: CASSLALDPDSLARLATDTQYF; cdr3_length: 22; d_call: -; j_call: TRBJ2-3; clone_size: few; v_call: TRBV7-6
cdr3_nt: TGCAGCGTCGCGGACAGCACAGATACGCAGTATTTT; cdr3_aa: CSVADSTDTQYF; cdr3_length: 12; d_call: -; j_call: TRBJ2-3; clone_size: few; v_call: TRBV29-1
cdr3_nt: TGTGCCAGCAACTTCCTGGGGGATTCACCCCTCCACTTT; cdr3_aa: CASNFLGDSPLHF; cdr3_length: 13; d_call: -; j_call: TRBJ1-6; clone_size: few; v_call: TRBV3-1
cdr3_nt: TGTGCCAGCAGCTTAGGGGAGGGGGGAGCCCTCCACTTT; cdr3_aa: CASSLGEGGALHF; cdr3_length: 13; d_call: -; j_call: TRBJ1-6; clone_size: many; v_call: TRBV11-2
cdr3_nt: TGTGCCAGCTCACCACGCGGGATAGCGGGAGCCAACCCCTACGAGCAGTACTTC; cdr3_aa: CASSPRGIAGANPYEQYF; cdr3_length: 18; d_call: TRBD2; j_call: TRBJ2-7; clone_size: few; v_call: TRBV18
cdr3_nt: TGTGCCAGCAGTTTACTCCGGACAGGTTACAGGACTGGGGCCAACGTCCTGACTTTC; cdr3_aa: CASSLLRTGYRTGANVLTF; cdr3_length: 19; d_call: TRBD1; j_call: TRBJ2-6; clone_size: -; v_call: TRBV28
cdr3_nt: TGCAGTGCCAGAAGCGGGTCCTTGCACACCTTC; cdr3_aa: CSARSGSLHTF; cdr3_length: 11; d_call: -; j_call: TRBJ1-2; clone_size: few; v_call: TRBV20-1
cdr3_nt: TGTGCCAGCAGCAAGGCGGGAGGCCTCAATGAGCAGTTCTTC; cdr3_aa: CASSKAGGLNEQFF; cdr3_length: 14; d_call: TRBD2; j_call: TRBJ2-1; clone_size: -; v_call: TRBV7-9
cdr3_nt: TGTGCCAGCGGGAGTTTTACCGGGGAGCTGTTTTTT; cdr3_aa: CASGSFTGELFF; cdr3_length: 12; d_call: -; j_call: TRBJ2-2; clone_size: many; v_call: TRBV6-4
cdr3_nt: TGTGCCACCAGTGATCATCCCAACAGGGGGAACACCGGGGAGCTGTTTTTT; cdr3_aa: CATSDHPNRGNTGELFF; cdr3_length: 17; d_call: TRBD1; j_call: TRBJ2-2; clone_size: few; v_call: TRBV24-1
cdr3_nt: TGTGCCAGCAGTGAACTCGAGGGGCCTACAAGCGGCTACACCTTC; cdr3_aa: CASSELEGPTSGYTF; cdr3_length: 15; d_call: -; j_call: TRBJ1-2; clone_size: many; v_call: TRBV2
cdr3_nt: TGTGCCAGCAGCGTAAACGGCTACACCTTC; cdr3_aa: CASSVNGYTF; cdr3_length: 10; d_call: -; j_call: TRBJ1-2; clone_size: -; v_call: TRBV7-2
cdr3_nt: TGTGCCAGCAGCTTGGCCGGTTTGCGGGAGGGGTACAATGAGCAGTTCTTC; cdr3_aa: CASSLAGLREGYNEQFF; cdr3_length: 17; d_call: TRBD2; j_call: TRBJ2-1; clone_size: few; v_call: TRBV5-4
cdr3_nt: TGCAGCGGGAACTACATGGGAGAGACCCAGTACTTC; cdr3_aa: CSGNYMGETQYF; cdr3_length: 12; d_call: -; j_call: TRBJ2-5; clone_size: -; v_call: TRBV29-1
cdr3_nt: TGCAGTGCTAGTGAACCATGGGGCCCAGATACGCAGTATTTT; cdr3_aa: CSASEPWGPDTQYF; cdr3_length: 14; d_call: -; j_call: TRBJ2-3; clone_size: few; v_call: TRBV20-1
cdr3_nt: TGTGCCAGCAGCTTATTCCTCTCGGCTAGCGGGGATAGCACAGATACGCAGTATTTT; cdr3_aa: CASSLFLSASGDSTDTQYF; cdr3_length: 19; d_call: TRBD2; j_call: TRBJ2-3; clone_size: few; v_call: TRBV7-9
cdr3_nt: TGCAGTGCTCTGAGCCTAGCGGGGGGGACCTACAATGAGCAGTTCTTC; cdr3_aa: CSALSLAGGTYNEQFF; cdr3_length: 16; d_call: TRBD2; j_call: TRBJ2-1; clone_size: many; v_call: TRBV20-1
cdr3_nt: TGTGCCTGGAATTCAGGATTGGATCAGCCCCAGCATTTT; cdr3_aa: CAWNSGLDQPQHF; cdr3_length: 13; d_call: -; j_call: TRBJ1-5; clone_size: many; v_call: TRBV30
cdr3_nt: TGTGCCAGCAGCTTGGCCCGGGCGGACATTCAGTACTTC; cdr3_aa: CASSLARADIQYF; cdr3_length: 13; d_call: -; j_call: TRBJ2-4; clone_size: -; v_call: TRBV7-8
cdr3_nt: TGTGCCAGCAGCTTAGTTGGAGGCACCGGGGAGCTGTTTTTT; cdr3_aa: CASSLVGGTGELFF; cdr3_length: 14; d_call: -; j_call: TRBJ2-2; clone_size: -; v_call: TRBV7-9
cdr3_nt: TGTGCCAGCAGTTTGGGCTACAGGGGAGGTAATGAAAAACTGTTTTTT; cdr3_aa: CASSLGYRGGNEKLFF; cdr3_length: 16; d_call: TRBD1; j_call: TRBJ1-4; clone_size: many; v_call: TRBV28
cdr3_nt: TGTGCCAGCAGCTCCGGACAGGCGGGCACCGGGGAGCTGTTTTTT; cdr3_aa: CASSSGQAGTGELFF; cdr3_length: 15; d_call: TRBD1; j_call: TRBJ2-2; clone_size: -; v_call: TRBV3-1
cdr3_nt: TGTGCCAGCAGTTCAGCCGGGACAGGGGGTAACAATCAGCCCCAGCATTTT; cdr3_aa: CASSSAGTGGNNQPQHF; cdr3_length: 17; d_call: TRBD1; j_call: TRBJ1-5; clone_size: many; v_call: TRBV28
cdr3_nt: TGTGCCAGCAGTTATGGTGCCCTCGGTGGGTATAATTCACCCCTCCACTTT; cdr3_aa: CASSYGALGGYNSPLHF; cdr3_length: 17; d_call: -; j_call: TRBJ1-6; clone_size: -; v_call: TRBV6-2/TRBV6-3
cdr3_nt: TGCGCCAGCAGCTTGGAGGCCGGGGATAATTCACCCCTCCACTTT; cdr3_aa: CASSLEAGDNSPLHF; cdr3_length: 15; d_call: -; j_call: TRBJ1-6; clone_size: many; v_call: TRBV5-1
cdr3_nt: TGTGCCATCAGTGAGTCACGAGGGACTAGTCAGGAGACCCAGTACTTC; cdr3_aa: CAISESRGTSQETQYF; cdr3_length: 16; d_call: TRBD2; j_call: TRBJ2-5; clone_size: many; v_call: TRBV10-3
cdr3_nt: TGCGCCAGCAGCTTAAGAGGGGACAGCAATCAGCCCCAGCATTTT; cdr3_aa: CASSLRGDSNQPQHF; cdr3_length: 15; d_call: -; j_call: TRBJ1-5; clone_size: many; v_call: TRBV5-1
cdr3_nt: TGTGCCAGCAGCTTACGGGCCGGGGGAGGAAATGTCTACACCTTC; cdr3_aa: CASSLRAGGGNVYTF; cdr3_length: 15; d_call: -; j_call: TRBJ1-2; clone_size: -; v_call: TRBV27
cdr3_nt: TGTGCCAGCAGTGTCCCTGGGCAGGGGGTTTCCTACGAGCAGTACTTC; cdr3_aa: CASSVPGQGVSYEQYF; cdr3_length: 16; d_call: TRBD1; j_call: TRBJ2-7; clone_size: -; v_call: TRBV28
cdr3_nt: TGTGCCAGCACCCCCCCAGGGGTCGGCTACACCTTC; cdr3_aa: CASTPPGVGYTF; cdr3_length: 12; d_call: -; j_call: TRBJ1-2; clone_size: few; v_call: TRBV28
cdr3_nt: TGTGCCAGCGCTTCATTGGGGGGGAATCAGCCCCAGCATTTT; cdr3_aa: CASASLGGNQPQHF; cdr3_length: 14; d_call: -; j_call: TRBJ1-5; clone_size: many; v_call: TRBV12-3/TRBV12-4
cdr3_nt: TGTGCCAGCAAGGGACAGACGAAGGGCTACACCTTC; cdr3_aa: CASKGQTKGYTF; cdr3_length: 12; d_call: TRBD1; j_call: TRBJ1-2; clone_size: -; v_call: TRBV28
cdr3_nt: TGTGCCAGCAGCCGGTTAAGAACCGGGGAGCTGTTTTTT; cdr3_aa: CASSRLRTGELFF; cdr3_length: 13; d_call: -; j_call: TRBJ2-2; clone_size: -; v_call: TRBV11-3